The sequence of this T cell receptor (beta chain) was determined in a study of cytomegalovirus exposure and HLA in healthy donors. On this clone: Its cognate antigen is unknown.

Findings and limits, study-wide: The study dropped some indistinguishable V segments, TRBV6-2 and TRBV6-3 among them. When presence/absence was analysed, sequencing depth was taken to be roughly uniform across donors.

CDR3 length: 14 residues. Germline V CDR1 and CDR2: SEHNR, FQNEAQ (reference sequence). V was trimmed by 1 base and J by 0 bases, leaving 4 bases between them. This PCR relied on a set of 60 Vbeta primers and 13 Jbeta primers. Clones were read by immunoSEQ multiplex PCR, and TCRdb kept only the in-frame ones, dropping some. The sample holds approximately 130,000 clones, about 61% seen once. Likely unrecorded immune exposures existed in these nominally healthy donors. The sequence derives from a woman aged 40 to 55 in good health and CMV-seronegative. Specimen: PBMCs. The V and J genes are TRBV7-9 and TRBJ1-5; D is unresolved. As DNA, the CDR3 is TGTGCCAGCAGCTTAGACACTAGCAATCAGCCCCAGCATTTT. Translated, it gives CASSLDTSNQPQHF. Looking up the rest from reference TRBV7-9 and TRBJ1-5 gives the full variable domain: DTGVSQNPRHKITKRGQNVTFRCDPISEHNRLYWYRQTLGQGPEFLTYFQNEAQLEKSRLLSDRFSAERPKGSFSTLEIQRTEQGDSAMYLCASSLDTSNQPQHFGDGTRLSIL.